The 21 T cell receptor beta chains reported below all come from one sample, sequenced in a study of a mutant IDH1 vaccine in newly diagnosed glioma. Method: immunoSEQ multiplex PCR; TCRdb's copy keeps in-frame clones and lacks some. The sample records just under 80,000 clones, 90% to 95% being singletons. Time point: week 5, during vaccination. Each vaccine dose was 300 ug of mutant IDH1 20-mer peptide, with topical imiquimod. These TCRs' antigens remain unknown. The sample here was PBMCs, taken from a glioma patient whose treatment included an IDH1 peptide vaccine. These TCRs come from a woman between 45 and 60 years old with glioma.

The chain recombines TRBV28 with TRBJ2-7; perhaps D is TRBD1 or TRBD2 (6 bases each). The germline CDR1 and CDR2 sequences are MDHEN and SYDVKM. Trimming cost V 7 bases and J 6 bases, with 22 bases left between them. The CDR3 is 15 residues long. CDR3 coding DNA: TGTGCCAGCACTACGGGGGCGGGACCGATTGGCGAGCAGTACTTC. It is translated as CASTTGAGPIGEQYF. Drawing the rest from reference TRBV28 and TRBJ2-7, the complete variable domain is DVKVTQSSRYLVKRTGEKVFLECVQDMDHENMFWYRQDPGLGLRLIYFSYDVKMKEKGDIPEGYSVSREKKERFSLILESASTNQTSMYLCASTTGAGPIGEQYFGPGTRLTVT.

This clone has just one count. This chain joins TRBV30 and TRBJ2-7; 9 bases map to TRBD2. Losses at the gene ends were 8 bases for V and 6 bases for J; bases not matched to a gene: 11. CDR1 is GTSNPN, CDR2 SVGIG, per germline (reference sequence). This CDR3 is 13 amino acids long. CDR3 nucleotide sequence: TGTGCCGGATCCCGAGGACTAGCGAGCGAGCAGTACTTC. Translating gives CAGSRGLASEQYF.

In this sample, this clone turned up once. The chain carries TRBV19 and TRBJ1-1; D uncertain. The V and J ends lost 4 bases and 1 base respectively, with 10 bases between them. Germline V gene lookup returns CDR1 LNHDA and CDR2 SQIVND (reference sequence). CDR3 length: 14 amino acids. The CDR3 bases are TGTGCCAGTAGTAGGGGAAGCAGGAACACTGAAGCTTTCTTT. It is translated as CASSRGSRNTEAFF. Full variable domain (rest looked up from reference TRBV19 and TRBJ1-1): DGGITQSPKYLFRKEGQNVTLSCEQNLNHDAMYWYRQDPGQGLRLIYYSQIVNDFQKGDIAEGYSVSREKKESFPLTVTSAQKNPTAFYLCASSRGSRNTEAFFGQGTRLTVV.

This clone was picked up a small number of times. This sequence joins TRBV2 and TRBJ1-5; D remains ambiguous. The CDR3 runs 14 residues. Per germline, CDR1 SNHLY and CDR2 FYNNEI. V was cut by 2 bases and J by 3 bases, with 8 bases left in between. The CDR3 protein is CASSETTNNQPQHF. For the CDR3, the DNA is TGTGCCAGCAGTGAAACCACGAACAATCAGCCCCAGCATTTT. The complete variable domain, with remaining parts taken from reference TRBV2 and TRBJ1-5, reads EPEVTQTPSHQVTQMGQEVILRCVPISNHLYFYWYRQILGQKVEFLVSFYNNEISEKSEIFDDQFSVERPDGSNFTLKIRSTKLEDSAMYFCASSETTNNQPQHFGDGTRLSIL.

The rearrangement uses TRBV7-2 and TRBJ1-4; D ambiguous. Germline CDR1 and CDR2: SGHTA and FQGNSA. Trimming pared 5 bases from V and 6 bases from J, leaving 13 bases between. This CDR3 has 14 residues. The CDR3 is CASSLRSIDEKLFF. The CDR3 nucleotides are TGTGCCAGCAGCCTCAGGTCGATTGATGAAAAACTGTTTTTT.

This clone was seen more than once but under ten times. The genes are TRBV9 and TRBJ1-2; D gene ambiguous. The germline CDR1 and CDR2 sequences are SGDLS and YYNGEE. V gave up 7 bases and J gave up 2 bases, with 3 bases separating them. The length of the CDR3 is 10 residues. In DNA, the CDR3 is TGTGCCAGCGGAAACTATGGCTACACCTTC. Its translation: CASGNYGYTF.

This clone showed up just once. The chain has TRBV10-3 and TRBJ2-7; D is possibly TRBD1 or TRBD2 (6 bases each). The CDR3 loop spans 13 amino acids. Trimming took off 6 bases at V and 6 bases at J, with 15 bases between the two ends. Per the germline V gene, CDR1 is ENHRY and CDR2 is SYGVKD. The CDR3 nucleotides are TGTGCCATCAGGGGGGGCGCCCAAGGCGAGCAGTACTTC. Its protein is CAIRGGAQGEQYF.

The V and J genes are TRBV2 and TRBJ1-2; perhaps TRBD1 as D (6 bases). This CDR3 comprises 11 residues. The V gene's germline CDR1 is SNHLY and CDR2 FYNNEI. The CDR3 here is CAGGGANGYTF. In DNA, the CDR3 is TGTGCAGGGGGAGGGGCTAATGGCTACACCTTC.

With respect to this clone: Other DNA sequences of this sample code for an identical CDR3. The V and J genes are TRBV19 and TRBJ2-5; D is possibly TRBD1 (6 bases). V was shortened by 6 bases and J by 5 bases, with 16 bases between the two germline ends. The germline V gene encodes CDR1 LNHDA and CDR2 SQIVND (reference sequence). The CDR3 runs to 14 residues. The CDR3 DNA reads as TGTGCCAGTAGGCCCCCAGGGGTGGGGGAGACCCAGTACTTC. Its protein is CASRPPGVGETQYF. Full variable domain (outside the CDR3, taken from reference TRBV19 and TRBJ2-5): DGGITQSPKYLFRKEGQNVTLSCEQNLNHDAMYWYRQDPGQGLRLIYYSQIVNDFQKGDIAEGYSVSREKKESFPLTVTSAQKNPTAFYLCASRPPGVGETQYFGPGTRLLVL.

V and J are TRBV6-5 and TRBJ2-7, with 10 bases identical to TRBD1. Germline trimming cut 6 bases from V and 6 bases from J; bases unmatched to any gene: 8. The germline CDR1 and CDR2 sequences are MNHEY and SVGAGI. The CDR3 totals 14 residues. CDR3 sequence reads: CASRGTGASGEQYF. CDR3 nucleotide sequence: TGTGCCAGCAGAGGGACAGGGGCATCCGGCGAGCAGTACTTC.

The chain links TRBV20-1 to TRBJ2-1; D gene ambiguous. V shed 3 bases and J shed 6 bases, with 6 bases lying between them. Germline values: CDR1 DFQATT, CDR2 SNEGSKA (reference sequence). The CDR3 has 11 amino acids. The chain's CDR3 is CSASRANEQFF. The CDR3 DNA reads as TGCAGTGCTAGCCGGGCCAATGAGCAGTTCTTC.

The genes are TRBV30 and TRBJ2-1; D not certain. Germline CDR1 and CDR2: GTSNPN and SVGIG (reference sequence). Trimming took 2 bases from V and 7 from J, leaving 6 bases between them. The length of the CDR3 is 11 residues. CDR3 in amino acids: CAWSSPNEQFF. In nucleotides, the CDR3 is TGTGCCTGGAGTAGCCCGAATGAGCAGTTCTTC.

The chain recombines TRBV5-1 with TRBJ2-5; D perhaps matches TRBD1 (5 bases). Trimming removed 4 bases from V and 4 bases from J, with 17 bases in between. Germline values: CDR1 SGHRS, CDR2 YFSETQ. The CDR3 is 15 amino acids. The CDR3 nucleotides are TGCGCCAGCAGCCAACAGGCAGTCGAGGCAGAGACCCAGTACTTC. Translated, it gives CASSQQAVEAETQYF.

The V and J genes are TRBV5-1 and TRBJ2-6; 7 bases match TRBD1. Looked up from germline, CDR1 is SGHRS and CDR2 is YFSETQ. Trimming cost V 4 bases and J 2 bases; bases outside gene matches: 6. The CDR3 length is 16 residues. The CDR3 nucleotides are TGCGCCAGCAGCACCGCAGGGGGACCTGGGGCCAACGTCCTGACTTTC. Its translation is CASSTAGGPGANVLTF.

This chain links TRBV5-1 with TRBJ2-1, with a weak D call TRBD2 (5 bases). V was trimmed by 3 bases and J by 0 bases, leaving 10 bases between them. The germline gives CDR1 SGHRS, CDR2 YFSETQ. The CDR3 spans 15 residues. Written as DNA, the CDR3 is TGCGCCAGCAGCTCGGACTTTTCCTCCTACAATGAGCAGTTCTTC. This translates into CASSSDFSSYNEQFF.

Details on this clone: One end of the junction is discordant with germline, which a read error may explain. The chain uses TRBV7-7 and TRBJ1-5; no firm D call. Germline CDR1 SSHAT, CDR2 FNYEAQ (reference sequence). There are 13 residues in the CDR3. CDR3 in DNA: TGTGCTAGCAGCTTAGTAATTGGGGAGCCCCAGCATTTT. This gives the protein CASSLVIGEPQHF.

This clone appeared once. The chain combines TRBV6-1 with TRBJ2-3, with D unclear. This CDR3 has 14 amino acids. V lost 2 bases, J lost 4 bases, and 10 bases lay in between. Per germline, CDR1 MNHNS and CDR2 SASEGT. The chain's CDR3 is CASSEKTNPDTQYF. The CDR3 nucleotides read TGTGCCAGCAGTGAAAAAACGAATCCAGATACGCAGTATTTT.

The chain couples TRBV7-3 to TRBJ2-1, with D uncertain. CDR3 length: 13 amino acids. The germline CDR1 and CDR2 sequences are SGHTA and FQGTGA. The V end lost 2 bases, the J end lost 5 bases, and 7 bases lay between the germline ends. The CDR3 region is CASSLLGNNEQFF. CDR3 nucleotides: TGTGCCAGCAGCTTATTGGGGAACAATGAGCAGTTCTTC.

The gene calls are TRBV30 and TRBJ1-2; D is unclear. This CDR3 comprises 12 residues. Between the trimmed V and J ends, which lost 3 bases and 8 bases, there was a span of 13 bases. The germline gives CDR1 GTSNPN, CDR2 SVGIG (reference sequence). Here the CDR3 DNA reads TGTGCCTGGAGCCCGGGATTTGAGGGCTACACCTTC. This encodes CAWSPGFEGYTF. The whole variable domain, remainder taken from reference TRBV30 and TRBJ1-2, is SQTIHQWPATLVQPVGSPLSLECTVEGTSNPNLYWYRQAAGRGLQLLFYSVGIGQISSEVPQNLSASRPQDRQFILSSKKLLLSDSGFYLCAWSPGFEGYTFGSGTRLTVV.

The CDR3 nucleotides read TGTGCCAGCAGCCCCTTAGCCCACGAGCAGTACTTC. Translating gives CASSPLAHEQYF. The chain links TRBV7-9 to TRBJ2-7; no firm D call. Trimming cost V 5 bases and J 5 bases, with 10 bases left between them. The CDR3 is made up of 12 amino acids. Looked up from germline, CDR1 is SEHNR and CDR2 is FQNEAQ (reference sequence).

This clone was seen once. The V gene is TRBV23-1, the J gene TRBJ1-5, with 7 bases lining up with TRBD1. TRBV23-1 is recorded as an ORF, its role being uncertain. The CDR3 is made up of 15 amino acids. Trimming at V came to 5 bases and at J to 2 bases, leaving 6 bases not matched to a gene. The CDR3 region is CASSIDREGNQPQHF. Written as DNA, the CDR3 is TGCGCCAGCAGTATCGACAGGGAGGGCAATCAGCCCCAGCATTTT.